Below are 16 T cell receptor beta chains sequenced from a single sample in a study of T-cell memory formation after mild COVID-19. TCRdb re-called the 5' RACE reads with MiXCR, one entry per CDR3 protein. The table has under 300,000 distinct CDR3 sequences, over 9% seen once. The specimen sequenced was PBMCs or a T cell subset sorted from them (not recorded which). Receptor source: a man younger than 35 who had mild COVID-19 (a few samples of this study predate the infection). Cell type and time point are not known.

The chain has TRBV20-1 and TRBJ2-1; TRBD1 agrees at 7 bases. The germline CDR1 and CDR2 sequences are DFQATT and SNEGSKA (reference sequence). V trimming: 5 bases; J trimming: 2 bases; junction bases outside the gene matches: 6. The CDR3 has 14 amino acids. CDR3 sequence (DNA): TGCAGTGCTGGGACAGAGAGGACCTACAATGAGCAGTTCTTC. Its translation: CSAGTERTYNEQFF.

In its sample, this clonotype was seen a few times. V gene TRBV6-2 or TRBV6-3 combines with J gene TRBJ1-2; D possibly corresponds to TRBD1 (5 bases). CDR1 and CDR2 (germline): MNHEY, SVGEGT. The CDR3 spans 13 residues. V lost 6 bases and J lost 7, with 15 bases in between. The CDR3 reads CASSDLPRGGYTF. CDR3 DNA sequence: TGTGCCAGCAGCGATCTCCCGAGGGGTGGCTACACCTTC.

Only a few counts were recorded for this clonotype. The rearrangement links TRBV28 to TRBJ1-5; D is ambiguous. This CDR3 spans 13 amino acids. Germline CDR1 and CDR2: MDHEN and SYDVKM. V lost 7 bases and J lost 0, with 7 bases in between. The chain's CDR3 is CASNGFSNQPQHF. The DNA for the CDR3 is TGTGCCAGCAATGGGTTTAGCAATCAGCCCCAGCATTTT.

The CDR3 bases are TGCGCCAGCAGCACAAGTGGACATGCCTCTGGAAACACCATATATTTT. Translation: CASSTSGHASGNTIYF. This sequence joins TRBV5-1 and TRBJ1-3; D perhaps matches TRBD1 (5 bases). This CDR3 spans 16 amino acids. V was pared by 4 bases and J by 0 bases, with 14 bases between. Germline assignment: CDR1 SGHRS and CDR2 YFSETQ.

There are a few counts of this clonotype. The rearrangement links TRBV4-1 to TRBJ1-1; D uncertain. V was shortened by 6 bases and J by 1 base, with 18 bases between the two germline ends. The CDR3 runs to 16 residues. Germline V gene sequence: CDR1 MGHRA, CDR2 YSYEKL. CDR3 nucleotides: TGCGCCAGCAGGGCCCTATGGAGAGAGGCGAACACTGAAGCTTTCTTT. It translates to CASRALWREANTEAFF.

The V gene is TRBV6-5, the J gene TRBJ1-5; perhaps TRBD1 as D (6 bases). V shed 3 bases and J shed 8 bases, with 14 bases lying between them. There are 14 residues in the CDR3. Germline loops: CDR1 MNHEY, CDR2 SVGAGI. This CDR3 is CASSYLQGIKPQHF. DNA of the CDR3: TGTGCCAGCAGTTATCTACAGGGTATTAAGCCCCAGCATTTT.

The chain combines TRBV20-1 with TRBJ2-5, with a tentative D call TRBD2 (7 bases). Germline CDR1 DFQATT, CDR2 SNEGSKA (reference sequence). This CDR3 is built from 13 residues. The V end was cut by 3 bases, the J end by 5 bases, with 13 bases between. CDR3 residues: CSARGGPHETQYF. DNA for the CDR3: TGCAGTGCTAGGGGGGGGCCCCACGAGACCCAGTACTTC.

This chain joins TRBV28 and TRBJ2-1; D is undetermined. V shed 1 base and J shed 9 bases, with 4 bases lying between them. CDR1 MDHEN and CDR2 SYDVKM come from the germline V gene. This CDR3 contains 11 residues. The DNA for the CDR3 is TGTGCCAGCAGTTTATTGGGTGAGCAGTTCTTC. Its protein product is CASSLLGEQFF.

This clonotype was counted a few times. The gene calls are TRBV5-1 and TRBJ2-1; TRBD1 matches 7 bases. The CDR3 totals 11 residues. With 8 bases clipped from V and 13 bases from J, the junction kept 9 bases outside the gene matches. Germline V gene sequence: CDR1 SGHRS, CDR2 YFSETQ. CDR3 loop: CASGTEDAQFF. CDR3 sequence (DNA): TGCGCCAGTGGGACAGAGGACGCCCAGTTCTTC.

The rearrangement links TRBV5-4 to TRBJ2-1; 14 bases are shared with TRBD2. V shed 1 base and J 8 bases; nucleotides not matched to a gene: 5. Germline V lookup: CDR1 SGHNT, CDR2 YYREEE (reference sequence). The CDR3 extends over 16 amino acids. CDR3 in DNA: TGTGCCAGCAGCTTGCGACTAGCGGGGGGGCACGATGAGCAGTTCTTC. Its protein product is CASSLRLAGGHDEQFF.

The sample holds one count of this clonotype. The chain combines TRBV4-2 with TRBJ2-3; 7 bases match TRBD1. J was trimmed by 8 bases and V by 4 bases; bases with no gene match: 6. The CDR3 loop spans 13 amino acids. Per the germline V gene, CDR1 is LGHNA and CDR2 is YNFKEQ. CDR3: CASSPQGTATQYF. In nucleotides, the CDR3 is TGTGCCAGCAGCCCACAGGGGACGGCTACGCAGTATTTT.

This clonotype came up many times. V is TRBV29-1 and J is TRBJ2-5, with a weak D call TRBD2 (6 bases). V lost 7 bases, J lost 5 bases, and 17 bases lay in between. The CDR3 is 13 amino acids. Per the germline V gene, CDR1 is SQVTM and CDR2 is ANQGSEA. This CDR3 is CSAVEGAGETQYF. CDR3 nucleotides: TGCAGCGCTGTAGAAGGGGCGGGGGAGACCCAGTACTTC.

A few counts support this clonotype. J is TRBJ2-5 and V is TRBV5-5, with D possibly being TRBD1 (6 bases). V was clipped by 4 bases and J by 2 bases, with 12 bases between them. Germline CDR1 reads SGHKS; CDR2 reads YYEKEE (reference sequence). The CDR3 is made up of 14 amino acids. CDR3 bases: TGTGCCAGCAGCAATCCCCAGGGGCAAGAGACCCAGTACTTC. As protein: CASSNPQGQETQYF.

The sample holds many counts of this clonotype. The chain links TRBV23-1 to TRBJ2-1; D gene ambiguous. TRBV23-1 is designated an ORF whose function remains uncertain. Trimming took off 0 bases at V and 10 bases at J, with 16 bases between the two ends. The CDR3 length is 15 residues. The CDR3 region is CASSQSRPGSDEQFF. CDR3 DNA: TGCGCCAGCAGTCAATCGAGGCCAGGTTCCGACGAGCAGTTCTTC.

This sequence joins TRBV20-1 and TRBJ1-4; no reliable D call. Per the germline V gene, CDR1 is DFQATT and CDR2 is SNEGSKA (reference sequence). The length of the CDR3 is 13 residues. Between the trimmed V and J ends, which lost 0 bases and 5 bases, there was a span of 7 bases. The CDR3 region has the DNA TGCAGTGCTAGAGATCCCCCAAATGAAAAACTGTTTTTT. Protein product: CSARDPPNEKLFF.

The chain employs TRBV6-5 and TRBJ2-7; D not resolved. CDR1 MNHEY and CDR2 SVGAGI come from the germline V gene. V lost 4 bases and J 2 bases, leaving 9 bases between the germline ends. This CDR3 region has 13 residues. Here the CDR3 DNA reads TGTGCCAGCAGTTTTGGGATAGCCTACGAGCAGTACTTC. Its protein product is CASSFGIAYEQYF.